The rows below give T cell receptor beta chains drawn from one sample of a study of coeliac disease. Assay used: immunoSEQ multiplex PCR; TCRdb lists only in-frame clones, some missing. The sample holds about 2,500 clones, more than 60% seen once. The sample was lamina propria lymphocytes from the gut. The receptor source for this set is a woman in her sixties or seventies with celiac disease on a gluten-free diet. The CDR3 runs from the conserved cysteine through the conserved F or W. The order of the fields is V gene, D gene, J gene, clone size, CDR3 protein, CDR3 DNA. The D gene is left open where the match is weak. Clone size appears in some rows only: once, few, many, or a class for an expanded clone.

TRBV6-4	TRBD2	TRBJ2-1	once	CASSKLAGGSNEQFF	TGTGCCAGCAGTAAACTAGCGGGAGGATCCAATGAGCAGTTCTTC
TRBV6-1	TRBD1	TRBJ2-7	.	CASIRGQGVSEQYF	TGTGCCAGCATCCGCGGACAGGGGGTCTCCGAGCAGTACTTC
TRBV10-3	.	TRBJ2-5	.	CAISEAGAGETQYF	TGTGCCATCAGTGAGGCAGGGGCCGGTGAGACCCAGTACTTC
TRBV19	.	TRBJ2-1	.	CASSIRGLDNEQFF	TGTGCCAGTAGTATCAGGGGCTTGGACAATGAGCAGTTCTTC
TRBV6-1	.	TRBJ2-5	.	CASGDRGGRETQYF	TGTGCCAGCGGTGACAGAGGGGGAAGAGAGACCCAGTACTTC
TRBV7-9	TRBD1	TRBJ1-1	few	CASSLALGGQGITEAFF	TGTGCCAGCAGCTTAGCGCTTGGGGGACAGGGTATCACTGAAGCTTTCTTT
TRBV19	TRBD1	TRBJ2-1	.	CASTKGASLSYNEQFF	TGTGCCAGTACTAAGGGGGCTAGCTTAAGCTACAATGAGCAGTTCTTC
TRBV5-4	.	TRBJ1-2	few	CASSGGARGYTF	TGTGCCAGCAGCGGAGGGGCACGGGGCTACACCTTC
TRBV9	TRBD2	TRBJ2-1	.	CASSVVSGSIYNEQFF	TGTGCCAGCAGCGTAGTGAGCGGGAGTATTTACAATGAGCAGTTCTTC
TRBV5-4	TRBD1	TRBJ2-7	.	CASSFTRDSYEQYF	TGTGCCAGCAGCTTCACCCGGGACAGCTACGAGCAGTACTTC
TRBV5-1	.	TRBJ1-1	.	CASSLDQGGTEAFF	TGTGCCAGCAGCTTGGATCAGGGTGGTACTGAAGCTTTCTTT
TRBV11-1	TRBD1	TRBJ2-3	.	CASSLVGGSDTQYF	TGTGCCAGCAGCTTAGTAGGGGGCTCAGATACGCAGTATTTT
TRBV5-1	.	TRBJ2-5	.	CASSSGLGPQETQYF	TGCGCCAGCAGCTCCGGACTTGGACCTCAAGAGACCCAGTACTTC
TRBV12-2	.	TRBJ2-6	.	CASRAPSTPHKSRANVLTF	TGTGCAAGTCGCGCACCTTCGACTCCACACAAAAGTCGGGCCAACGTCCTGACTTTC
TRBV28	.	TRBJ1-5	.	CASSLFAGGQPQHF	TGTGCCAGCAGTTTATTCGCGGGGGGGCAGCCCCAGCATTTT
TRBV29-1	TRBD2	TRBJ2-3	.	CSFLAGAVSDTQYF	TGCAGCTTTCTAGCGGGAGCCGTATCTGATACGCAGTATTTT
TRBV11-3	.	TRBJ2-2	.	CASSSRGTGELFF	TGTGCCAGCAGCTCCCGGGGCACCGGGGAGCTGTTTTTT
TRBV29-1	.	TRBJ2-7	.	CSVGSRRGGLVEQYF	TGCAGCGTTGGCAGTCGTAGGGGGGGCCTTGTCGAGCAGTACTTC
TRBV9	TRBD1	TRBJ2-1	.	CASSVEGAGYNEQFF	TGTGCCAGCAGCGTAGAGGGGGCCGGCTACAATGAGCAGTTCTTC
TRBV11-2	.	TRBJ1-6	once	CASSLVGGQYNSPLHF	TGTGCCAGCAGCTTAGTGGGGGGGCAGTATAATTCACCCCTCCACTTT
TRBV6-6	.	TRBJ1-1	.	CASSYLLGERAFF	TGTGCCAGCAGTTACCTTCTTGGGGAGCGAGCTTTCTTT
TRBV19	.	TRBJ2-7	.	CASSLDSSYEQYF	TGTGCCAGTAGTCTCGACAGCTCCTACGAGCAGTACTTC
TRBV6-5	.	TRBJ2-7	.	CASSLSRTGTYEQYF	TGTGCCAGCAGTTTATCCCGGACTGGTACCTACGAGCAGTACTTC
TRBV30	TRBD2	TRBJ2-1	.	CAWAPGTSSPEQFF	TGTGCCTGGGCCCCCGGGACTAGTTCCCCTGAGCAGTTCTTC